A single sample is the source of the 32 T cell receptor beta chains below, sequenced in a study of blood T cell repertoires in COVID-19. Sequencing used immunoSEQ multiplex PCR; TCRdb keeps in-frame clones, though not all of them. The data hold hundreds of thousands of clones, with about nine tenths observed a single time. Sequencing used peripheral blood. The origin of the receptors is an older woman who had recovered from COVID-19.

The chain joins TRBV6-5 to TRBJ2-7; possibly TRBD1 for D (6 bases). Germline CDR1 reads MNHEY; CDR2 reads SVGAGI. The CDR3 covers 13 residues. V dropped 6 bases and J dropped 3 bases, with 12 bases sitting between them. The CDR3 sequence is CASSRQAVYEQYF. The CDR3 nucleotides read TGTGCCAGCAGCCGACAGGCGGTCTACGAGCAGTACTTC.

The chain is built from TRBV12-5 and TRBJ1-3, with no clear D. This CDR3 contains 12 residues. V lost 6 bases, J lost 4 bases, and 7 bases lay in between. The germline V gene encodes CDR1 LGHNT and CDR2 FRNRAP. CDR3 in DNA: TGTGCTAGTGGCAGCGAGGGAAACACCATATATTTT. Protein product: CASGSEGNTIYF.

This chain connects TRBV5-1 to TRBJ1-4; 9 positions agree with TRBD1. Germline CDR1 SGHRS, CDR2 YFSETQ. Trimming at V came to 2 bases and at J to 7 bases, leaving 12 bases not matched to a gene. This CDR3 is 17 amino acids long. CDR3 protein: CASSLEQSGTGREKLFF. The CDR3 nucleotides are TGCGCCAGCAGCTTAGAACAATCCGGGACAGGGCGTGAAAAACTGTTTTTT.

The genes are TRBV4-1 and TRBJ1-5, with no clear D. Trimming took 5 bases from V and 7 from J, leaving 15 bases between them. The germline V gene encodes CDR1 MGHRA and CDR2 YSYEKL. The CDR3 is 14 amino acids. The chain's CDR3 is CASSSRHSLQPQHF. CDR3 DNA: TGCGCCAGCAGCTCGAGACACTCTCTCCAGCCCCAGCATTTT.

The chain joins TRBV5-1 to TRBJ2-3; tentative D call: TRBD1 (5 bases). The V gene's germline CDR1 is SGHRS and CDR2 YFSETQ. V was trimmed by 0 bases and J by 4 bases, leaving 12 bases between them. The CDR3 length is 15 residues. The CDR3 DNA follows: TGCGCCAGCAGCTTGGCCAACCAGGGCCCAGATACGCAGTATTTT. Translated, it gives CASSLANQGPDTQYF.

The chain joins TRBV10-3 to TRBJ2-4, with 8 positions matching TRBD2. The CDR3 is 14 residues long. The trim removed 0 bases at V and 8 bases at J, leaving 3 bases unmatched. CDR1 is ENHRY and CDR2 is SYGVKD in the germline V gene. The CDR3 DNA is TGTGCCATCAGTGAGTCGCGGGGGGCGGACATTCAGTACTTC. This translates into CAISESRGADIQYF.

The chain's CDR3 is CASSIPGQGKGLGQPQHF. The CDR3 DNA reads as TGTGCCAGCAGCATACCGGGACAGGGGAAAGGGCTGGGTCAGCCCCAGCATTTT. The chain carries TRBV21-1 and TRBJ1-5; TRBD1 is the table's D call, not checked against the DNA. TRBV21-1 is described as a pseudogene. The CDR3 spans 18 residues.

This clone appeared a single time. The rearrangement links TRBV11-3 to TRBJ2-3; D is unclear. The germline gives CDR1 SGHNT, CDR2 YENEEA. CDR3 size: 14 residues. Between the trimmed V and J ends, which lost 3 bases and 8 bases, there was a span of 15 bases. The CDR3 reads CASSFSPTHRTQYF. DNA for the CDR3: TGTGCCAGCAGCTTCTCCCCTACGCACCGTACGCAGTATTTT.

The CDR3 nucleotides read TGTGCCAGCAGCTCGCTTCGGACAGGCCGAGATCAGACCCAGTACTTC. This codes for CASSSLRTGRDQTQYF. The chain uses TRBV7-9 and TRBJ2-5, with TRBD1 identical over 7 bases. The CDR3 runs to 16 residues. Germline V gene data show CDR1 as SEHNR and CDR2 as FQNEAQ (reference sequence). Unmatched junction bases numbered 14, after V lost 4 bases and J lost 6 bases.

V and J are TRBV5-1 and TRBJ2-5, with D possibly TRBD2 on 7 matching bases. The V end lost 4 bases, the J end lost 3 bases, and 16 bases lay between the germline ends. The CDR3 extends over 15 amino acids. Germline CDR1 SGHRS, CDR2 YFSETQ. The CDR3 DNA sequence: TGCGCCAGCAGCGTACTCGCGGGGGCAGAAGAGACCCAGTACTTC. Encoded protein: CASSVLAGAEETQYF.

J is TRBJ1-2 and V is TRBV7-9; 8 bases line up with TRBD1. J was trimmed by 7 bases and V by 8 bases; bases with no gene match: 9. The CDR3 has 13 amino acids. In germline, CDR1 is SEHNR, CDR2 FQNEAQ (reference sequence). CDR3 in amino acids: CASRGTGTGGYTF. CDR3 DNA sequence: TGTGCCAGCCGCGGGACAGGTACGGGTGGCTACACCTTC.

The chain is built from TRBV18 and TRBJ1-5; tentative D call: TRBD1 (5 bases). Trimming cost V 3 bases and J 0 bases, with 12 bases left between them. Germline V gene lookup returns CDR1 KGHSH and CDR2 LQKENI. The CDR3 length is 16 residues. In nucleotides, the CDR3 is TGTGCCAGCTCACCCCGACAGACCCATAGCAATCAGCCCCAGCATTTT. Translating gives CASSPRQTHSNQPQHF.

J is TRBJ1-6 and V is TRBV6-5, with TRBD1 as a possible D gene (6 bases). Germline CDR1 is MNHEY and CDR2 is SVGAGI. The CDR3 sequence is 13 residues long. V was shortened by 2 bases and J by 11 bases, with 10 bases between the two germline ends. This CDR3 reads CASSYPGTTPLHF. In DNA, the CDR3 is TGTGCCAGCAGTTACCCTGGGACAACACCCCTCCACTTT.

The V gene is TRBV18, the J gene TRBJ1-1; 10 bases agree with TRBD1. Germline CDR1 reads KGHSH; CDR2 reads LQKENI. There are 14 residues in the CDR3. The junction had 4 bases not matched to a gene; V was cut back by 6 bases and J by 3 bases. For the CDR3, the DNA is TGTGCCAGCTCGGGACAGGGGTCGTACACTGAAGCTTTCTTT. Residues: CASSGQGSYTEAFF.

The CDR3 DNA reads as TGTGCCAGCAGTTATGGAGGCCAACAAGAGACCCAGTACTTC. This sequence encodes CASSYGGQQETQYF. The gene calls are TRBV6-2 or TRBV6-3 and TRBJ2-5, with D possibly being TRBD2 (5 bases). The length of the CDR3 is 14 residues. Between the trimmed V and J ends, which lost 3 bases and 2 bases, there was a span of 10 bases. Germline CDR1 and CDR2: MNHEY and SVGEGT.

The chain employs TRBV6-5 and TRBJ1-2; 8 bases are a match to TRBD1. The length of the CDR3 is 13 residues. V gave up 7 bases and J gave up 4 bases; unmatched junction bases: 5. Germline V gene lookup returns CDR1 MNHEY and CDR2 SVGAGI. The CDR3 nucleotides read TGTGCCAGCATTGCGGACAGGGTCTATGGCTACACCTTC. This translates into CASIADRVYGYTF.

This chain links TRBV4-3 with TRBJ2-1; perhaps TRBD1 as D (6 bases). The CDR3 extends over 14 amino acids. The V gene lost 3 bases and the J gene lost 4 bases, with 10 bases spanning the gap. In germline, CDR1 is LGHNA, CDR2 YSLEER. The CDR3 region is CASSQLQGYNEQFF. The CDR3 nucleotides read TGCGCCAGCAGCCAGCTCCAGGGGTACAATGAGCAGTTCTTC.

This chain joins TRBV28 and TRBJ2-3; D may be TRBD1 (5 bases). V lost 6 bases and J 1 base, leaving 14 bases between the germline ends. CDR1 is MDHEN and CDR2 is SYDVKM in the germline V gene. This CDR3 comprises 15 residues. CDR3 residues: CASSPRTPRTDTQYF. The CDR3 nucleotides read TGTGCCAGCAGCCCTCGGACACCCCGCACAGATACGCAGTATTTT. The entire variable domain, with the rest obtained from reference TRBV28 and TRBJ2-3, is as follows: DVKVTQSSRYLVKRTGEKVFLECVQDMDHENMFWYRQDPGLGLRLIYFSYDVKMKEKGDIPEGYSVSREKKERFSLILESASTNQTSMYLCASSPRTPRTDTQYFGPGTRLTVL.

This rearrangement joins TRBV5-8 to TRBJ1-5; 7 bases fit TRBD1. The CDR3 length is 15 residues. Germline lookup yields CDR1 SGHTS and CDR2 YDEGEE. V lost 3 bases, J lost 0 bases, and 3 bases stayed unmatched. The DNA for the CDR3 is TGTGCCAGCAGCTGGGACAGCTATAGCAATCAGCCCCAGCATTTT. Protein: CASSWDSYSNQPQHF.

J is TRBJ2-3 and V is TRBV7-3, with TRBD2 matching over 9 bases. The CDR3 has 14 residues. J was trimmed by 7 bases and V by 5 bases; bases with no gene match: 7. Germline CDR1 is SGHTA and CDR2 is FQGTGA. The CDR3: CASSPGTSLNTQYF. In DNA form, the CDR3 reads TGTGCCAGCAGCCCCGGGACTAGCTTAAATACGCAGTATTTT.

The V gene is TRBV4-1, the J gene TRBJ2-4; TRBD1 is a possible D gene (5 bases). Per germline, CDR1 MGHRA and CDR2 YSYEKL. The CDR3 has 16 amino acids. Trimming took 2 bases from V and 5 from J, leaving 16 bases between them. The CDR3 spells CASSQLIRTKENIQYF. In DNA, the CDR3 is TGCGCCAGCAGCCAACTCATTAGGACAAAAGAAAACATTCAGTACTTC.

CDR3 in DNA: TGTGCCAGCAGTGAGAGGGGGCGGGAAAAACTGTTTTTT. Translated, it gives CASSERGREKLFF. This chain uses TRBV25-1 with TRBJ1-4, with 7 bases identical to TRBD1. V shed 3 bases, J shed 8 bases, and the junction held 3 bases outside the gene matches. Germline assignment: CDR1 MGHDK and CDR2 SYGVNS. CDR3 length: 13 amino acids.

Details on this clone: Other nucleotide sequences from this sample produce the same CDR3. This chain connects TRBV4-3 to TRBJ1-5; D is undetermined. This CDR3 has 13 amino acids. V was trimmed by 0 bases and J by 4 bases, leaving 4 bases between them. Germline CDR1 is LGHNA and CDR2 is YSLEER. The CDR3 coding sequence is TGCGCCAGCAGCCAAGACTATAATCAGCCCCAGCATTTT. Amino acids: CASSQDYNQPQHF.

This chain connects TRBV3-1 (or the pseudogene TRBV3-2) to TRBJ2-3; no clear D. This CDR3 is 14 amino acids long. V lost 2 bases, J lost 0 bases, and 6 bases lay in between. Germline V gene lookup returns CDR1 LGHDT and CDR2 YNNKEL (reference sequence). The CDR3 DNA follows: TGTGCCAGCAGCCAAACACCTAGCACAGATACGCAGTATTTT. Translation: CASSQTPSTDTQYF.

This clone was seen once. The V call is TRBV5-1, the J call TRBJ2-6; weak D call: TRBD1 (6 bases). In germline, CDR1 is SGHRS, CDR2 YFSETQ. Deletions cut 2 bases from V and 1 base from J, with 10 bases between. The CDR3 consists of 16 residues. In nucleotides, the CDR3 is TGCGCCAGCAGCTTACAGGGTTCTTCTGGGGCCAACGTCCTGACTTTC. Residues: CASSLQGSSGANVLTF.

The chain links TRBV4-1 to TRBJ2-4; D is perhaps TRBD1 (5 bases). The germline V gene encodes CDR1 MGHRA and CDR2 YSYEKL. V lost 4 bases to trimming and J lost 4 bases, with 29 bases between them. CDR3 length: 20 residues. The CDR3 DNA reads TGCGCCAGCAGCCTCCCAACCGAAACAGACAGATGGGATCCGAAAAACATTCAGTACTTC. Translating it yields CASSLPTETDRWDPKNIQYF.

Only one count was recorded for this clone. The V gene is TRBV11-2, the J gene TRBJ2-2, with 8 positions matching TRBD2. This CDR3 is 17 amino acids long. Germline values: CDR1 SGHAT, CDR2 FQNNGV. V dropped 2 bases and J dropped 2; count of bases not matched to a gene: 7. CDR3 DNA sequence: TGTGCCAGCAGCTTATTGCGGGAGGCGATAAACACCGGGGAGCTGTTTTTT. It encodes CASSLLREAINTGELFF.

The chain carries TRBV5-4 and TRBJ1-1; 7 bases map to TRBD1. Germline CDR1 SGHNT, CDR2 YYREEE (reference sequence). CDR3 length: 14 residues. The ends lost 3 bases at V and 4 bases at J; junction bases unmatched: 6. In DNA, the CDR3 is TGTGCCAGCAGCTCCTACAGGGGCGGCACTGAAGCTTTCTTT. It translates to CASSSYRGGTEAFF. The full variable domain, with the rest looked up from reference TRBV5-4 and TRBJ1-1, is ETGVTQSPTHLIKTRGQQVTLRCSSQSGHNTVSWYQQALGQGPQFIFQYYREEENGRGNFPPRFSGLQFPNYSSELNVNALELDDSALYLCASSSYRGGTEAFFGQGTRLTVV.

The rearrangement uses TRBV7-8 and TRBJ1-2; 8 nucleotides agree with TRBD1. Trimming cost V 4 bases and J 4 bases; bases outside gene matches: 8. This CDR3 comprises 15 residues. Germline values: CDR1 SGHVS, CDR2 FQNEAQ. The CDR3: CASSSPNRGTYGYTF. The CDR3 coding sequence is TGTGCCAGCAGCTCCCCCAACAGGGGGACCTATGGCTACACCTTC.

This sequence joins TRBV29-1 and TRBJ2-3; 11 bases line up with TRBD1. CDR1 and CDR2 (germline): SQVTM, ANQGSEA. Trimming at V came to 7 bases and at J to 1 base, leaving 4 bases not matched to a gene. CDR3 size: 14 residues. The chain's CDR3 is CSGGQGAGTDTQYF. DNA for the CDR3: TGCAGCGGTGGACAGGGGGCAGGCACAGATACGCAGTATTTT.

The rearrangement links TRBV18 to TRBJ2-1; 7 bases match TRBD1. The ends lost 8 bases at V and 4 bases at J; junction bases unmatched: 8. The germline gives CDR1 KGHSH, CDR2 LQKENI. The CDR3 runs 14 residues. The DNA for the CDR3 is TGTGCCAGCACGCATGACAGGGTTTACAATGAGCAGTTCTTC. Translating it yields CASTHDRVYNEQFF.

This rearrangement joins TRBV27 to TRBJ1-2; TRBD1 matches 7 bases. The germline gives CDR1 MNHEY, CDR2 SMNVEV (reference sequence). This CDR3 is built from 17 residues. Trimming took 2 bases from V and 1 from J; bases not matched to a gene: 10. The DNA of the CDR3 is TGTGCCAGCAGTTTACGACCCGGGACAGCCCTTAACTATGGCTACACCTTC. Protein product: CASSLRPGTALNYGYTF.